The sequence of this TCR beta chain was determined in a study of CD8 T cells in Susac syndrome. The CDR3 is 13 residues long. Germline CDR1 and CDR2: SNHLY and FYNNEI. Trimming removed 1 base from V and 4 bases from J, with 7 bases in between. RNA amounts of roughly 0.5 to 1 ug underwent reverse transcription with random hexamers. TCRdb ran MiXCR on the immunoSEQ multiplex PCR reads and lists one entry per CDR3 protein. The table has under 200,000 distinct CDR3 sequences, roughly 95% seen once. Sequencing was done on a sample of CD8+ T cells from PBMCs. The TCR was taken from a human donor with multiple sclerosis. This chain links TRBV2 with TRBJ2-5, with a possible D match to TRBD2 (5 bases). The DNA for the CDR3 is TGTGCCAGCAGTGAAGGGGCGGGAGAGACCCAGTACTTC. Amino acid sequence: CASSEGAGETQYF.